This T cell receptor (beta chain) was identified in a study of CD8+ T cells in alopecia areata. Study overall: Treatment of the treated patients consisted of oral tofacitinib, 5 to 10 mg twice daily.

Individuals with alopecia areata gave both lesional scalp punch biopsies and peripheral blood for collection. Points from the study as a whole: Lesional scalp, especially alopecia totalis/universalis, showed higher clonality than normal scalp.

As regards this clone: Its antigen is not known.

Reverse transcription of extracted RNA yielded cDNA, which provided the sequencing template. Clones were read by immunoSEQ multiplex PCR, and TCRdb kept only the in-frame ones, dropping some. This sample has roughly 8,000 clones, with 55% to 70% found just once. The starting material was skin, obtained at week 0. This TCR was recovered from a human donor with alopecia areata.

CDR3 sequence (DNA): TGTGCCAGCAGCTCTAGGCCCAGCCGTCCCACAGATACGCAGTATTTT. Amino acids: CASSSRPSRPTDTQYF. V and J are TRBV7-6 and TRBJ2-3; no definite D call. V was shortened by 4 bases and J by 2 bases, with 16 bases between the two germline ends. Germline V CDR1 and CDR2: SGHVS, FNYEAQ. This CDR3 is 16 amino acids long.